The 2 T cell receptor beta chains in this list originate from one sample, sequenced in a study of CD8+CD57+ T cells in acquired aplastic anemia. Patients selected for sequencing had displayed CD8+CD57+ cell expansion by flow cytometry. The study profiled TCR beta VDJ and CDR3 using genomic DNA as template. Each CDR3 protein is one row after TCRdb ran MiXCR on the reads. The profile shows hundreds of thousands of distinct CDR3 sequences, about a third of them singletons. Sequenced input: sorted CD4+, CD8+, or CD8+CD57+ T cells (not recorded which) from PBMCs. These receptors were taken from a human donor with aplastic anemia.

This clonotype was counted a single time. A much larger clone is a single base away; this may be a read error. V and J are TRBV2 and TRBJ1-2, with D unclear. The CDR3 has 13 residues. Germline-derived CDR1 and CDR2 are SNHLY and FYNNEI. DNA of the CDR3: TGTGTCAGCAGTGGAGTTCCTAACTATGGCTACACCTTC. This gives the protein CVSSGVPNYGYTF.

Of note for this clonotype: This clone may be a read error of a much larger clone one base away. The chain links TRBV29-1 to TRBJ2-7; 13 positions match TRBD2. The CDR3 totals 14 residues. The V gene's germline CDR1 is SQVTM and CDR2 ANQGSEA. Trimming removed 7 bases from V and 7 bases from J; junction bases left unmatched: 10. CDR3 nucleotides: TGCAGCGGGGCACTAGCGGGAGGGAGGAATGAGCAGTACTTC. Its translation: CSGALAGGRNEQYF.